The rows below give T cell receptor beta chains drawn from one sample of a study of blood T cell repertoires in COVID-19. This table comes from immunoSEQ multiplex PCR, and its TCRdb copy is limited to in-frame clones, with some not included. Of approximately 220,000 clones listed, roughly 80% were seen once; the top ten hold less than 11%. The sequenced sample was peripheral blood. All receptors derive from a woman older than 75 with acute or convalescent COVID-19. Each CDR3 is given with its conserved first and last residue. The D gene is left open where the match is weak. Not every row has a clone size; where given, it reads once, few, many or a size class.

>TRBJ1-5|TRBV11-3|few|.
TGTGCCAGCATTACGAACCCGACAGGAGTAGTTTTTAGCAATCAGCCCCAGCATTTT
CASITNPTGVVFSNQPQHF
>TRBJ1-6|TRBV27|.|.
TGTGCCAGCACCCGCCGGGGGGATAATTCACCCCTCCACTTT
CASTRRGDNSPLHF
>TRBJ1-2|TRBV20-1|.|TRBD1
TGCAGTGCTAGTGTGGGACAGAGCTATGGCTACACCTTC
CSASVGQSYGYTF
>TRBJ2-1|TRBV6-5|.|TRBD2
TGTGCCAGCTGCGGGGGAGTAATCGACAATGAGCAGTTCTTC
CASCGGVIDNEQFF
>TRBJ1-2|TRBV30|.|.
TGTGCCCTGTACGGGATCAACTATGGCTACACCTTC
CALYGINYGYTF
>TRBJ2-5|TRBV19|.|.
TGTGCCAGTAGTACAGCCGGGCGGGCCCAAGAGACCCAGTACTTC
CASSTAGRAQETQYF
>TRBJ2-1|TRBV4-3|.|.
TGCGCCAGCAGCCAACAGATGGCGGGGGCCGTTGATGAGCAGTTCTTC
CASSQQMAGAVDEQFF
>TRBJ2-3|TRBV29-1|.|TRBD2
TGCAGCGTTGAGAGCGGGATCAACACAGATACGCAGTATTTT
CSVESGINTDTQYF
>TRBJ1-1|TRBV3-1/TRBV3-2|many|.
TGTGCCAGCACCCAAGGGGGAGGCACTGAAGCTTTCTTT
CASTQGGGTEAFF
>TRBJ1-2|TRBV15|once|.
TGTGCCACCAGCAGAGATCCAGGAGGCTATGGCTACACCTTC
CATSRDPGGYGYTF
>TRBJ2-1|TRBV4-1|.|.
TGCGCCAGCAGCCAACCCTTGAGACTCACACATCCCAATGAGCAGTTCTTC
CASSQPLRLTHPNEQFF
>TRBJ2-3|TRBV6-5|few|.
TGTGCCAGCAGTTACCTGTGGGGGGGCTTGTCAGATACGCAGTATTTT
CASSYLWGGLSDTQYF
>TRBJ2-5|TRBV6-1|.|TRBD2
TGTGCCAGCAGTGGGACTAGCGGGCCGGTAGGGGAGACCCAGTACTTC
CASSGTSGPVGETQYF
>TRBJ2-5|TRBV5-1|.|.
TGCGCCAGCAGCTGGCCAGTACAGGGCGGAGAGACCCAGTACTTC
CASSWPVQGGETQYF
>TRBJ2-6|TRBV5-6|.|.
TGTGCCAGCACCCTTGGGGGCAGCTCCTCTGGGGCCAACGTCCTGACTTTC
CASTLGGSSSGANVLTF
>TRBJ1-3|TRBV9|.|TRBD1
TGTGCCAGCAGCGTGGGGACAGCTGGAAACACCATATATTTT
CASSVGTAGNTIYF
>TRBJ2-4|TRBV3-1/TRBV3-2|.|.
TGTGCCAGCAGCCAAGATAAGAGCATTCAGTACTTC
CASSQDKSIQYF
>TRBJ2-1|TRBV10-3|.|.
TGTGCCATCAGAAGCGGGCCTAACAATGAGCAGTTCTTC
CAIRSGPNNEQFF
>TRBJ1-2|TRBV9|once|.
TGTGCCAGCAGCGTAGAGCCGGTACCCTATGGCTACACCTTC
CASSVEPVPYGYTF
>TRBJ2-7|TRBV14|once|.
TGTGCCAGCAGCCCCGGGACACGCTCCTACGAGCAGTACTTC
CASSPGTRSYEQYF
>TRBJ1-2|TRBV6-2/TRBV6-3|.|.
TGTGCCAGCAGTCTTGCAGGGAGGGCCTATGGCTACACCTTC
CASSLAGRAYGYTF
>TRBJ1-2|TRBV12-3/TRBV12-4|.|.
TGTGCCAGCACCCCGAGCATGAACTATGGCTACACCTTC
CASTPSMNYGYTF
>TRBJ1-2|TRBV11-2|.|TRBD1
TGTGCCAGCAGCCTGGGACAGGGTCTAGGCTACACCTTC
CASSLGQGLGYTF
>TRBJ1-4|TRBV11-3|few|.
TGTGCCAGCAGCTTAGGCGCAACTAATGAAAAACTGTTTTTT
CASSLGATNEKLFF
>TRBJ1-6|TRBV2|.|.
TGTGCCAGGAGTTTTACTAGGCAGATTAATTCACCCCTCCACTTT
CARSFTRQINSPLHF
>TRBJ2-3|TRBV14|.|TRBD2
TGTGCCAGCAGCCAACTAGCGGGGAGGAGCACAGATACGCAGTATTTT
CASSQLAGRSTDTQYF
>TRBJ2-1|TRBV9|.|TRBD2
TGTGCCAGCAGCGTAGGTAGCGGGAGGGCCTTTGATAATGAGCAGTTCTTC
CASSVGSGRAFDNEQFF
>TRBJ1-1|TRBV6-5|.|.
TGTGCCAGCAGTCCAGGGGCCGGCACTGAAGCTTTCTTT
CASSPGAGTEAFF
>TRBJ2-3|TRBV2|once|TRBD2
TGTGCCAGCTGGCCGGCGGGAGAGACAGATACGCAGTATTTT
CASWPAGETDTQYF
>TRBJ1-1|TRBV19|few|TRBD1
TGTGCCAGTAGTATCCAGGGGGCGAACACTGAAGCTTTCTTT
CASSIQGANTEAFF
>TRBJ1-4|TRBV30|.|.
TGTGCCTGGAGCAGTCGCGAAAAACTGTTTTTT
CAWSSREKLFF
>TRBJ2-5|TRBV23-1|.|.
TGCGCCAGCAGTAGCGGGGGACAGACGGAGACCCAGTACTTC
CASSSGGQTETQYF
>TRBJ2-2|TRBV2|.|.
TGTGCCAGCAGTCGGACTGGCACCGGGGAGCTGTTTTTT
CASSRTGTGELFF
>TRBJ1-5|TRBV19|.|.
TGTGCCAGTAGTATAGATCTGAGGAATCAGCCCCAGCATTTT
CASSIDLRNQPQHF
>TRBJ1-5|TRBV3-1/TRBV3-2|.|.
TGTGCCAGCAGCCAAGATATGGCGGGACAGCCCCAGCATTTT
CASSQDMAGQPQHF
>TRBJ2-1|TRBV5-1|.|TRBD2
TGCGCCAGCAGCTTGGGCCTAGCGGGAGGGGACCCCCAGTTCTTC
CASSLGLAGGDPQFF
>TRBJ1-5|TRBV6-1|.|TRBD1
TGTGCCAGCAGTGACCAGGGGGCTCGACAGCCCCAGCATTTT
CASSDQGARQPQHF
>TRBJ2-7|TRBV19|.|.
TGTGCCAGTAGATCTTTAATGAGGGACGAGCAGTACTTC
CASRSLMRDEQYF
>TRBJ2-1|TRBV3-1/TRBV3-2|.|.
TGTGCCAGCAGCCTTACTAACCTGTACAATGAGCAGTTCTTC
CASSLTNLYNEQFF
>TRBJ2-3|TRBV27|.|TRBD2
TGTGCCAGCAGTTCCTTAGCGGGAGGGGGGTTCACAGATACGCAGTATTTT
CASSSLAGGGFTDTQYF
>TRBJ2-1|TRBV28|.|.
TGTGCCAGCACCCTCACGGGGAATGAGCAGTTCTTC
CASTLTGNEQFF
>TRBJ1-6|TRBV9|.|.
TGTGCCAGCAACGACCCTAGCTCCTATAATTCACCCCTCCACTTT
CASNDPSSYNSPLHF
>TRBJ2-2|TRBV9|.|TRBD2
TGTGCCAGCAGCGTAGGGCTAGCGGGACCCACCGGGGAGCTGTTTTTT
CASSVGLAGPTGELFF
>TRBJ1-5|TRBV30|.|TRBD1
TGTGCCTGGGGAGGACAGGGGGCTTTTCAGCCCCAGCATTTT
CAWGGQGAFQPQHF
>TRBJ2-3|TRBV5-4|.|TRBD1
TGTGCCAGCAGCCGGGGGACAGGGGCGGCTGATACGCAGTATTTT
CASSRGTGAADTQYF
>TRBJ2-1|TRBV6-4|.|.
TGTGCCAGCAGTAAGGGGATTGGCTACAATGAGCAGTTCTTC
CASSKGIGYNEQFF
>TRBJ2-1|TRBV7-9|.|.
TGTGCCAGCAGCCGGGGAAACAATGAGCAGTTCTTC
CASSRGNNEQFF
>TRBJ2-7|TRBV28|.|.
TGTGCCAGCAGTTCGCTGGCGCGAAGTGGGAGTTACGAGCAGTACTTC
CASSSLARSGSYEQYF
>TRBJ2-7|TRBV27|.|TRBD2
TGTGCCAGCAGTTGGACTAGCCTTGACGAGCAGTACTTC
CASSWTSLDEQYF